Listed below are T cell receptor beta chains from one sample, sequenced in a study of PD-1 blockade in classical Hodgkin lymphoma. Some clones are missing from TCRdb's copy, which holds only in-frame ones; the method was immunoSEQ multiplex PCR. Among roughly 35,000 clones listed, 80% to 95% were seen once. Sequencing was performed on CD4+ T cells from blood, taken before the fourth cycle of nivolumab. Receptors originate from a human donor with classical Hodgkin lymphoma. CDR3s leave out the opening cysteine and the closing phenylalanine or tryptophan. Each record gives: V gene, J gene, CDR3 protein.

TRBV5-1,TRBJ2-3,ASSLELAADTQY
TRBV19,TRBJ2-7,ASSIGRDTPSEQY
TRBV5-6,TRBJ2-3,ASSLVGSGSSTDTQY
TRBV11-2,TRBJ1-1,ASSPEIYTEAF
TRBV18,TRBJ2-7,ASSPLPGLPLYEQY
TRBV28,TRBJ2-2,AITGGRRTGELF
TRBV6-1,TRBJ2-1,ASSDYRPEQF
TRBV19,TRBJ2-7,ASIFSLGSLSYEQY
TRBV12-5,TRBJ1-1,ASGSGQGNTEAF
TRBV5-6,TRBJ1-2,ASSLGDTVNYGYT
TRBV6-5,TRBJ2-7,ASKGNSYEQY
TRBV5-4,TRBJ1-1,ASSLGKGLPLPKNTEAF
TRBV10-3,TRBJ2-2,AISSYPGLGNTGELF
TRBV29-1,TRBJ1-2,SVEVGTLTNYGYT
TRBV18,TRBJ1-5,ASSPSGDNQPQH
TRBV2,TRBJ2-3,ASNGVSDTQY
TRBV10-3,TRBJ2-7,AILAGGRASDEQY
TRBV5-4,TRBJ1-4,ASSLNPTNEKLF
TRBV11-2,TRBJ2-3,ASTQRAGGFTDTQY
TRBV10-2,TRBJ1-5,ASSESSVSNQPQH
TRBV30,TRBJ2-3,AWSRGERGRDTQY
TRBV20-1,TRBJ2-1,SASLIDEQF
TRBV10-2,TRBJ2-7,ASSELNEQY
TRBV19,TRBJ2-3,ASKVTDTQY
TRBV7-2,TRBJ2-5,ASSRETSVRETQY
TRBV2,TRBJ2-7,ASSEIRISYEQY
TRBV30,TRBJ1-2,AWSDGQGNYGYT
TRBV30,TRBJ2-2,AWRRSNTGELF
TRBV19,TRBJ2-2,ASSLGQTYTGELF